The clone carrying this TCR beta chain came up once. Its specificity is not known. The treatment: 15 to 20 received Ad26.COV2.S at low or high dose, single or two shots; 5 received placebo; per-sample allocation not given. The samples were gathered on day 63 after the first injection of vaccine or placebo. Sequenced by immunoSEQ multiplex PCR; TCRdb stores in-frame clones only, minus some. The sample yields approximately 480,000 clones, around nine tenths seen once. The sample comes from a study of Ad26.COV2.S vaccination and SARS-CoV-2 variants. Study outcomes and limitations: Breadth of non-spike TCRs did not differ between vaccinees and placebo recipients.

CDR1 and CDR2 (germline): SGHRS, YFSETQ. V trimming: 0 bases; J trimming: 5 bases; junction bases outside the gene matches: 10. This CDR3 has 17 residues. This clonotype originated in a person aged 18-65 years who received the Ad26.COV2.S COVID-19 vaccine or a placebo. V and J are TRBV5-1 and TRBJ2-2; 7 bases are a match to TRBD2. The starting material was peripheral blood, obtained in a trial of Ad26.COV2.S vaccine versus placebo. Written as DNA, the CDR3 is TGCGCCAGCAGCTTGGGCCCCATAGCGGGCCCTACCGGGGAGCTGTTTTTT. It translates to CASSLGPIAGPTGELFF.